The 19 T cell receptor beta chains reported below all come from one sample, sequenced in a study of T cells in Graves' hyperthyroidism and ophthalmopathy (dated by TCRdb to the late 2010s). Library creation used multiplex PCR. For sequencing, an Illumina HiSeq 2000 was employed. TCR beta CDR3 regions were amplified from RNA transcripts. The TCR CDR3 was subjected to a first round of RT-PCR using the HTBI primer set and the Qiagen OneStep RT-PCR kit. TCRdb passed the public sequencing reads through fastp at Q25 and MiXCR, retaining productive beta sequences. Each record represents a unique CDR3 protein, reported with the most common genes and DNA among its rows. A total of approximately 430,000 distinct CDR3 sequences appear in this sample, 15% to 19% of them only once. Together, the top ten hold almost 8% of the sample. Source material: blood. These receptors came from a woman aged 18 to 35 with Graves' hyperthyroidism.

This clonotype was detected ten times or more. CDR3 residues: CASSSEREISYNEQFF. The CDR3 region has the DNA TGTGCCAGCAGCTCCGAGCGGGAAATCTCCTACAATGAGCAGTTCTTC. The chain links TRBV3-1 to TRBJ2-1; 7 bases are a match to TRBD2. The CDR3 consists of 16 residues. V trimming: 5 bases; J trimming: 0 bases; junction bases outside the gene matches: 7. Germline V CDR1 and CDR2: LGHDT, YNNKEL (reference sequence).

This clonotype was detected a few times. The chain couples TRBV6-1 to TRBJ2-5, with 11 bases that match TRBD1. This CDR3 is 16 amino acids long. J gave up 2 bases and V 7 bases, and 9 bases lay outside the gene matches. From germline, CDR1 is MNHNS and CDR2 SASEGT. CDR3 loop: CASTQDRDRGQETQYF. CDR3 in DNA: TGTGCCAGCACCCAGGACCGGGACAGGGGGCAAGAGACCCAGTACTTC.

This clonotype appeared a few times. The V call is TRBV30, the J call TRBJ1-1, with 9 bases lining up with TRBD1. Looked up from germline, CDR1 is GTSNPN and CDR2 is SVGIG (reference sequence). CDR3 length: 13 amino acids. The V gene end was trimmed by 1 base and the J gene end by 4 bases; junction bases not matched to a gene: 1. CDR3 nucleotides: TGTGCCTGGAGTGAGACAGGGGGCACTGAAGCTTTCTTT. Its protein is CAWSETGGTEAFF.

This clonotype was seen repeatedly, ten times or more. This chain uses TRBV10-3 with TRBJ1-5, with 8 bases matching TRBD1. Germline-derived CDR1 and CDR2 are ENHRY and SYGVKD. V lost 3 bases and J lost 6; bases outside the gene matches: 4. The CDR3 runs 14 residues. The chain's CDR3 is CAISDDRGSQPQHF. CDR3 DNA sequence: TGTGCCATCAGTGACGACAGGGGAAGTCAGCCCCAGCATTTT.

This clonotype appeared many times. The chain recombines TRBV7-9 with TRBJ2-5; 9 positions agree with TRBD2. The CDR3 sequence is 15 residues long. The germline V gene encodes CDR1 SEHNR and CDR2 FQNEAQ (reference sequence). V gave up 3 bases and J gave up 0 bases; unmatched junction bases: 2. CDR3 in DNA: TGTGCCAGCAGCTTTAGCGGGAGCTACCAAGAGACCCAGTACTTC. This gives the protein CASSFSGSYQETQYF.

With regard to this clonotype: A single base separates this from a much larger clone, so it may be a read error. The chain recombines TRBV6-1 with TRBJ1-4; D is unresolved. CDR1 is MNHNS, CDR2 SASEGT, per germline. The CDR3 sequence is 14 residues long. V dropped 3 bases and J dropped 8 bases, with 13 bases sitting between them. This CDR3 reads CASSDLGPKEKLFF. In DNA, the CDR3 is TGTGCCAGCAGTGATTTGGGCCCGAAGGAAAAACTGTTTTTT.

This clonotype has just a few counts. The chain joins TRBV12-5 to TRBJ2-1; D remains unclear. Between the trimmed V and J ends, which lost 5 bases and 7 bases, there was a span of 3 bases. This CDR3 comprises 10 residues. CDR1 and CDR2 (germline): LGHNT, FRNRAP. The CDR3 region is CASGPNEQFF. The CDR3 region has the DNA TGTGCTAGTGGTCCGAATGAGCAGTTCTTC.

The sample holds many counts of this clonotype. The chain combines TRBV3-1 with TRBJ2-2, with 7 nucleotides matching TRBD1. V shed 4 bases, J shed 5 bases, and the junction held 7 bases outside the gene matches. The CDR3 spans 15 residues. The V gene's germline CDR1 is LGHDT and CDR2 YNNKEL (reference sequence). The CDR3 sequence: CASSPRTGGTGELFF. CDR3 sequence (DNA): TGTGCCAGCAGCCCTCGGACAGGCGGAACCGGGGAGCTGTTTTTT.

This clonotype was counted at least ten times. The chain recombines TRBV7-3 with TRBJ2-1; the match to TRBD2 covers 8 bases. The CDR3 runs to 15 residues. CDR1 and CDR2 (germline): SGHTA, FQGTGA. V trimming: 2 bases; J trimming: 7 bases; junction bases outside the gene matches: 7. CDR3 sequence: CASSLAGLGVNEQFF. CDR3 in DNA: TGTGCCAGCAGCTTAGCGGGACTAGGTGTAAATGAGCAGTTCTTC.

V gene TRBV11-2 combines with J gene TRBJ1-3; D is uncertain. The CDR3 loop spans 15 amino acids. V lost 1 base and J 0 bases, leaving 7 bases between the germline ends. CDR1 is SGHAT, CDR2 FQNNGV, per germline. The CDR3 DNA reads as TGTGCCAGCAGCTTAGGGCGGGTCTCTGGAAACACCATATATTTT. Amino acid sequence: CASSLGRVSGNTIYF.

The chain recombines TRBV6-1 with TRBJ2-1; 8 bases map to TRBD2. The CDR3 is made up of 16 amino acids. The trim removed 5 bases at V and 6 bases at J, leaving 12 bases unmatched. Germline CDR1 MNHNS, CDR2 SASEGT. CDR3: CASSPHNGRGANEQFF. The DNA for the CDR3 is TGTGCCAGCAGTCCCCACAACGGGAGGGGAGCCAATGAGCAGTTCTTC.

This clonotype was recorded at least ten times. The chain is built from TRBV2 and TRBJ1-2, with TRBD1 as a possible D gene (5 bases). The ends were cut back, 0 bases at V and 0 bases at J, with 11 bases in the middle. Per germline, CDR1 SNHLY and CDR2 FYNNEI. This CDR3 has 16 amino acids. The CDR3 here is CASSEAWDGANYGYTF. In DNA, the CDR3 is TGTGCCAGCAGTGAAGCTTGGGACGGGGCTAACTATGGCTACACCTTC.

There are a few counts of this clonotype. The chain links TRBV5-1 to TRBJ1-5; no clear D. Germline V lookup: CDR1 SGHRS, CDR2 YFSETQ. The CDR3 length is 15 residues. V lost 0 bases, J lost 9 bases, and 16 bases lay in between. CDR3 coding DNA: TGCGCCAGCAGCTTGGATTCTAGGGTTAACCGGCCCCAGCATTTT. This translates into CASSLDSRVNRPQHF.

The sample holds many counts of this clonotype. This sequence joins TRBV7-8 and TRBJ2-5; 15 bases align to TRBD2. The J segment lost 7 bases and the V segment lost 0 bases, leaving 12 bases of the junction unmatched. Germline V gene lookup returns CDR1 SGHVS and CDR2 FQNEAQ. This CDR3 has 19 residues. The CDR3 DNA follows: TGTGCCAGCAGCTTAGCGCTTGATGGACTAGCGGGAGGGCTGGTGACCCAGTACTTC. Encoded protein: CASSLALDGLAGGLVTQYF.

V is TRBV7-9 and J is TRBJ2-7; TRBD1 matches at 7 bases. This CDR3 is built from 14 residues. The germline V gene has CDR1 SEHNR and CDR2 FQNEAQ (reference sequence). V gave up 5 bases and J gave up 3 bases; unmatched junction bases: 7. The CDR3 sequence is CASSPTGHLYEQYF. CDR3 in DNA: TGTGCCAGCAGCCCGACAGGGCATCTCTACGAGCAGTACTTC. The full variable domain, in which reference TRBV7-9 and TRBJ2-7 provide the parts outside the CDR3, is DTGVSQNPRHKITKRGQNVTFRCDPISEHNRLYWYRQTLGQGPEFLTYFQNEAQLEKSRLLSDRFSAERPKGSFSTLEIQRTEQGDSAMYLCASSPTGHLYEQYFGPGTRLTVT.

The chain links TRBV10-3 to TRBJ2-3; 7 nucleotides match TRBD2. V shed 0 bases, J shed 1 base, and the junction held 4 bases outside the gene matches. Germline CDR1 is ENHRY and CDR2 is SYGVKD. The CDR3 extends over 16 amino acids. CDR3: CAISESDLAGTDTQYF. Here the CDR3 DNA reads TGTGCCATCAGTGAGTCAGACCTAGCGGGCACAGATACGCAGTATTTT.

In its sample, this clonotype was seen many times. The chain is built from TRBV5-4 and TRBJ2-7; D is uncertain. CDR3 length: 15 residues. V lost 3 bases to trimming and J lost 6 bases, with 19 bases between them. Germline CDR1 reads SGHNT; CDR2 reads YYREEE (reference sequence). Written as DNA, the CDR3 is TGTGCCAGCAGCTCGAAGACCAGAGGCCAGTCCGAGCAGTACTTC. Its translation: CASSSKTRGQSEQYF.

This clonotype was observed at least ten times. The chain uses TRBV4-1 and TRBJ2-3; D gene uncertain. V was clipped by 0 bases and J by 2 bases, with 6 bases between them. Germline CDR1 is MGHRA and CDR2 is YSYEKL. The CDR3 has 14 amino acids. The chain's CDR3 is CASSQDPATDTQYF. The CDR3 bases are TGCGCCAGCAGCCAAGATCCTGCCACAGATACGCAGTATTTT.

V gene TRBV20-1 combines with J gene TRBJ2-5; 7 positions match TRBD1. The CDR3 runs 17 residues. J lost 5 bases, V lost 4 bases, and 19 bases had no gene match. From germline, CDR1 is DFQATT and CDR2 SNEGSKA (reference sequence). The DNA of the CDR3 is TGCAGTGCTACGCTCAATCCATTACAGGGGTTCCGGGAGACCCAGTACTTC. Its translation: CSATLNPLQGFRETQYF.